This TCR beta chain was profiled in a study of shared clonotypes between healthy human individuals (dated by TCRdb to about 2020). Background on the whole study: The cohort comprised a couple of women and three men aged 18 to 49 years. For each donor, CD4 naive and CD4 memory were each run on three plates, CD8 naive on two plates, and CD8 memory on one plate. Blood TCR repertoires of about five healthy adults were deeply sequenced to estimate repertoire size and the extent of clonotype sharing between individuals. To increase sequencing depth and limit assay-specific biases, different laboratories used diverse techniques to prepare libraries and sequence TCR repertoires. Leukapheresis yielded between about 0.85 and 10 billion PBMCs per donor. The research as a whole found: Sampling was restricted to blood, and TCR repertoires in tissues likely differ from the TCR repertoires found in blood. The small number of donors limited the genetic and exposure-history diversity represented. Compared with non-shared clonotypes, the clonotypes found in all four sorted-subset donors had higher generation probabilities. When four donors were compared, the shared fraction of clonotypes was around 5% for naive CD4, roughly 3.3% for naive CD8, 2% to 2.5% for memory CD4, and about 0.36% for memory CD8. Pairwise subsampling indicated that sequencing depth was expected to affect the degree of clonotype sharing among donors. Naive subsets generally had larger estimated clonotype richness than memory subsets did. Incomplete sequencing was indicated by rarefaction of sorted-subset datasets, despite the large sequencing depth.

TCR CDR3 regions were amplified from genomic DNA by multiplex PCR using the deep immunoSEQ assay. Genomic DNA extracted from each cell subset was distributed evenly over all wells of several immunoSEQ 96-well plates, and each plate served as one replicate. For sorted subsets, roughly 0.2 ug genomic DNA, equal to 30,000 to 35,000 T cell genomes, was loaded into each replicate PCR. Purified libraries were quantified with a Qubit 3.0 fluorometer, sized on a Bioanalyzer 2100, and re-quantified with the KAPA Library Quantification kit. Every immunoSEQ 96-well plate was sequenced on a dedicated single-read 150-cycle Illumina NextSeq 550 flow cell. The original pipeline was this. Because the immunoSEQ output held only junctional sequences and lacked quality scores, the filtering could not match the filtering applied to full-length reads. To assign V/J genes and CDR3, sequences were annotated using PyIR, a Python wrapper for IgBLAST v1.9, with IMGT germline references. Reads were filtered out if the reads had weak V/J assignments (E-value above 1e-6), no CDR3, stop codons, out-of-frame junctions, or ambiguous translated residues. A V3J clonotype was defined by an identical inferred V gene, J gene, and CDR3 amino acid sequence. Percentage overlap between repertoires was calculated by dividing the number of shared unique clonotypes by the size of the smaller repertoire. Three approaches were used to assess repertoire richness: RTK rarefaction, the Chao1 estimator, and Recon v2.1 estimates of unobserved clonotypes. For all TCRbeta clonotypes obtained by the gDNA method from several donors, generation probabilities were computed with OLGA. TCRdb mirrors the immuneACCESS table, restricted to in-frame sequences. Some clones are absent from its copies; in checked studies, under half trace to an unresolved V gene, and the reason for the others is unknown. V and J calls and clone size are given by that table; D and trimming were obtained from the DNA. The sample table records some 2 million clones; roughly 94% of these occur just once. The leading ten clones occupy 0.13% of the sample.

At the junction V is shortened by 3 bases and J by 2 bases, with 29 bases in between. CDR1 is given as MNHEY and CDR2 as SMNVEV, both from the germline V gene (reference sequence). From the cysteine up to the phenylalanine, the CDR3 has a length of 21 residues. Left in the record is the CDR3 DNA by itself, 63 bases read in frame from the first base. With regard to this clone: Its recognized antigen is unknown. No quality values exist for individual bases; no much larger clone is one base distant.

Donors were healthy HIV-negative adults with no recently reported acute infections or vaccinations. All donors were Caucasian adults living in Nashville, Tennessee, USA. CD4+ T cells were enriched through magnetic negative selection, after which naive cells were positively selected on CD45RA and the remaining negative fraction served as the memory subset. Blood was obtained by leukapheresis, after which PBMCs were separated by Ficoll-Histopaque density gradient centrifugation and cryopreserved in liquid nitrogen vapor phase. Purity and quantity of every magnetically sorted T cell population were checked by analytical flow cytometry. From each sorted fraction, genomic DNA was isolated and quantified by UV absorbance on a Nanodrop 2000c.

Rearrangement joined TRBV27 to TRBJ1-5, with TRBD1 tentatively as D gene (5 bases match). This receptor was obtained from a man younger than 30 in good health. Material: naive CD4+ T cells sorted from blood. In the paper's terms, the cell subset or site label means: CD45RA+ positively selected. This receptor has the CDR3 CASSLRRKVGGSSIGNQPQHF. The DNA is TGTGCCAGCAGTTTGCGACGTAAAGTCGGGGGTAGCAGTATCGGCAATCAGCCCCAGCATTTT.